This T cell receptor (beta chain) was observed in a study of T cells in localized non-small cell lung cancer. Per germline, CDR1 SNHLY and CDR2 FYNNEI. The V and J ends lost 10 bases and 1 base respectively, with 10 bases between them. CDR3 length: 12 amino acids. Libraries were prepared by immunoSEQ multiplex PCR; TCRdb keeps only in-frame clonotypes and omits some of them. The sample yields approximately 24,000 clones, 80% to 95% seen once. The rearrangement uses TRBV2 and TRBJ1-1; D might be TRBD1 (5 bases). This receptor was obtained from a female donor older than 55 with stage II squamous cell lung carcinoma. The specimen comprised peripheral blood, sampled before any cancer treatment. CDR3 DNA: TGTGCCACCGGGACCCAGAACACTGAAGCTTTCTTT. Translated: CATGTQNTEAFF.